This TCR beta chain was observed in a study of T cell repertoires in cytomegalovirus infection. Study at large: CMV infection and matching HLA type were both indicated by public TCR beta signatures.

TCRdb independently ran MiXCR on the reads; one entry per CDR3 protein. The table shows approximately 990,000 distinct CDR3 sequences, with around 30% occurring only once. In its sample, this clonotype was seen a few times. Its antigen is undetermined. The germline V gene has CDR1 MNHEY and CDR2 SVGAGI. This CDR3 spans 13 amino acids. V was cut by 6 bases and J by 7 bases, with 13 bases left in between. The chain has TRBV6-5 and TRBJ2-4; TRBD1 might be the D (5 bases). The source is a human donor in good health (CMV status not recorded). Some clones in this sample may be carry-over from other donors' samples. The material was cultured CD8+ T cells from PBMCs, obtained from culture after CMV antigen stimulation. Here the CDR3 reads CASSLGVENIQYF. In DNA form, the CDR3 reads TGTGCCAGCAGCCTAGGGGTTGAGAACATTCAGTACTTC.